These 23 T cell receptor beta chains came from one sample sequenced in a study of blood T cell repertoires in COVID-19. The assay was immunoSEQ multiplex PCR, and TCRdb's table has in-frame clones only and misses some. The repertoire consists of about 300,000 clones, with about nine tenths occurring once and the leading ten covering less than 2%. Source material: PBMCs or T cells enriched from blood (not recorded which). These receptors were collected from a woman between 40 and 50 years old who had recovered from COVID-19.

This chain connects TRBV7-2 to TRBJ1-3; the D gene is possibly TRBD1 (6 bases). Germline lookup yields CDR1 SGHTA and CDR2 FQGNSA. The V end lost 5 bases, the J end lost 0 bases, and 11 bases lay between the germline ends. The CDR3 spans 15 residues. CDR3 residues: CASSQTGVSGNTIYF. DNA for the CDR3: TGTGCCAGCAGCCAGACAGGCGTCTCTGGAAACACCATATATTTT.

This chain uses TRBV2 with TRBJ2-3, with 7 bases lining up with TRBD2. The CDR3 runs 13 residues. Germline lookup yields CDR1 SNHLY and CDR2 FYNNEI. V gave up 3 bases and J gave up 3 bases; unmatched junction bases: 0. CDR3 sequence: CASSDGGTDTQYF. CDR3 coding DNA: TGTGCCAGCAGTGACGGGGGGACAGATACGCAGTATTTT. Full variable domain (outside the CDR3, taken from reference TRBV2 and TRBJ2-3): EPEVTQTPSHQVTQMGQEVILRCVPISNHLYFYWYRQILGQKVEFLVSFYNNEISEKSEIFDDQFSVERPDGSNFTLKIRSTKLEDSAMYFCASSDGGTDTQYFGPGTRLTVL.

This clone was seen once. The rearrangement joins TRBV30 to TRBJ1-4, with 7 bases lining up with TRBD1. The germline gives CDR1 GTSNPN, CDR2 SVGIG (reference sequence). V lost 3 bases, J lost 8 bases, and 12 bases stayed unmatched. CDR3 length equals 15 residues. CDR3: CAWRLSGGFKEKLFF. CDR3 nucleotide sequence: TGTGCCTGGAGACTATCAGGGGGGTTTAAAGAAAAACTGTTTTTT. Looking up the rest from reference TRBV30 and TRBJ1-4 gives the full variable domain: SQTIHQWPATLVQPVGSPLSLECTVEGTSNPNLYWYRQAAGRGLQLLFYSVGIGQISSEVPQNLSASRPQDRQFILSSKKLLLSDSGFYLCAWRLSGGFKEKLFFGSGTQLSVL.

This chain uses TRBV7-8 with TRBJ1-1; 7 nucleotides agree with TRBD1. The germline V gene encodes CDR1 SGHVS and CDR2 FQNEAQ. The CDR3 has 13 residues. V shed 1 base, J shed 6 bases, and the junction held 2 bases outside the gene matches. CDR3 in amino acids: CASSLGQGAEAFF. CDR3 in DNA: TGTGCCAGCAGCTTAGGACAGGGCGCTGAAGCTTTCTTT.

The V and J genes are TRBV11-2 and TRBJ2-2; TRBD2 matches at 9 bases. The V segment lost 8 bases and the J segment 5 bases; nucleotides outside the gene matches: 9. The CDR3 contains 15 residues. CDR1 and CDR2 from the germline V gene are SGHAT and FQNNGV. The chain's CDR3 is CASARPSGITGELFF. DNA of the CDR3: TGTGCCAGCGCAAGGCCTAGCGGGATTACCGGGGAGCTGTTTTTT.

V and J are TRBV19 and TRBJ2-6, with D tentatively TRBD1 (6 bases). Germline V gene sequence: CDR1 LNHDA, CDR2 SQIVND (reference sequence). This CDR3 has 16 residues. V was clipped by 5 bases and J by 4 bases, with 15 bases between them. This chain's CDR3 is CASSGTYSGGANVLTF. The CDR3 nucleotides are TGTGCCAGTAGTGGGACATACTCAGGAGGGGCCAACGTCCTGACTTTC.

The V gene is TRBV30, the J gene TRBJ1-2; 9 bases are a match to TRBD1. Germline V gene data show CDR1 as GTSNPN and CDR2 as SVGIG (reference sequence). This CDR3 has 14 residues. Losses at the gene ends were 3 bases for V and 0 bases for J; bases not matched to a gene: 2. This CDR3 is CAWRTGGSNYGYTF. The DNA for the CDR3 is TGTGCCTGGAGGACAGGGGGGTCTAACTATGGCTACACCTTC.

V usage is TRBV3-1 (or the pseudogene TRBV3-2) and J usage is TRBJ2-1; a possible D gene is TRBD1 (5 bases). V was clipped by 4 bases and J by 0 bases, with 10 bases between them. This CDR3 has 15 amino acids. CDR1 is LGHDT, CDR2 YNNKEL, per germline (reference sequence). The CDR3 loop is CASSRRRGSYNEQFF. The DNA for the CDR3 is TGTGCCAGCAGCCGACGAAGGGGCTCCTACAATGAGCAGTTCTTC.

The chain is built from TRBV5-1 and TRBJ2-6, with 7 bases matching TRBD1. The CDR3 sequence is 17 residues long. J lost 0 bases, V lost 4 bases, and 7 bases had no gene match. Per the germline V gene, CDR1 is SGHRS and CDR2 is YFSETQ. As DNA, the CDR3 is TGCGCCAGCAGCCTAGGGACAGATTACTCTGGGGCCAACGTCCTGACTTTC. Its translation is CASSLGTDYSGANVLTF.

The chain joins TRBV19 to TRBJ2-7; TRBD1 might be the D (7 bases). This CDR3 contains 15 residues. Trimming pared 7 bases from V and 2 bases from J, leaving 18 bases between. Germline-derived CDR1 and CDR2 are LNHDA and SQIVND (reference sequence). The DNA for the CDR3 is TGTGCCAGTACCGAGAGGGCAGGGGGGACCTACGAGCAGTACTTC. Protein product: CASTERAGGTYEQYF.

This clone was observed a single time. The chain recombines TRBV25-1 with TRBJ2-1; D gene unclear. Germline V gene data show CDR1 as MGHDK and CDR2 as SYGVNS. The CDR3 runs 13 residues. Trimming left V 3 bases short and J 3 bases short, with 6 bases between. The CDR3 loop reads CASSEASYNEQFF. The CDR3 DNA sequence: TGTGCCAGCAGTGAGGCTAGCTACAATGAGCAGTTCTTC.

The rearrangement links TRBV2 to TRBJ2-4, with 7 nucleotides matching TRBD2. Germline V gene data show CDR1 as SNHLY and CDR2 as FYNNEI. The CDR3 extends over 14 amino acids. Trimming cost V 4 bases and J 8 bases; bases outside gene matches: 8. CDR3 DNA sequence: TGTGCCAGCAGTGCGGAAGCGGGGCAGGACATTCAGTACTTC. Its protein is CASSAEAGQDIQYF.

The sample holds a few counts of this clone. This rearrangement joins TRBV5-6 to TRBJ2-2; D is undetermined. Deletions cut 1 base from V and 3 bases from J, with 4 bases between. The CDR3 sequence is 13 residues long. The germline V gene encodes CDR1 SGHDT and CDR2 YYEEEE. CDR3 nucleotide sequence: TGTGCCAGCAGCTTGAGCCACACCGGGGAGCTGTTTTTT. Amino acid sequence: CASSLSHTGELFF.

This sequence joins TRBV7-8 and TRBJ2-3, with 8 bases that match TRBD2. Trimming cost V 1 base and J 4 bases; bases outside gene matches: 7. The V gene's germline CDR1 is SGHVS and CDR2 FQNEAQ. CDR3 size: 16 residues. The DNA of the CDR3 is TGTGCCAGCAGCTTAGGCGAGCGGGAGACCGCAGATACGCAGTATTTT. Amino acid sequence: CASSLGERETADTQYF.

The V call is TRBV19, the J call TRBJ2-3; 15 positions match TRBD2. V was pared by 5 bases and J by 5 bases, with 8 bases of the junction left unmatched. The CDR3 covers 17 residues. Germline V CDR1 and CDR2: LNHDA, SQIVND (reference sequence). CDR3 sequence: CASSAPGLAGGGDTQYF. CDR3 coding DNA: TGTGCCAGTAGTGCTCCGGGACTAGCGGGGGGTGGAGATACGCAGTATTTT.

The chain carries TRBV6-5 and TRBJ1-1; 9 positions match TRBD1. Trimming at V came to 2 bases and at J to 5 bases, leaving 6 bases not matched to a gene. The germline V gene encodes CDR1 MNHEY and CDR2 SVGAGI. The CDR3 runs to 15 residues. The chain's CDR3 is CASSYPQGATTEAFF. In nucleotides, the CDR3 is TGTGCCAGCAGTTACCCACAGGGGGCTACGACTGAAGCTTTCTTT.

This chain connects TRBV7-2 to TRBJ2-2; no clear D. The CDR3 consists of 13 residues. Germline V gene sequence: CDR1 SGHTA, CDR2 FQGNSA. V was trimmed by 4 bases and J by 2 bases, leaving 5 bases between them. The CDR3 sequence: CASSSPNTGELFF. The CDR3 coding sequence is TGTGCCAGCAGCTCCCCAAACACCGGGGAGCTGTTTTTT.

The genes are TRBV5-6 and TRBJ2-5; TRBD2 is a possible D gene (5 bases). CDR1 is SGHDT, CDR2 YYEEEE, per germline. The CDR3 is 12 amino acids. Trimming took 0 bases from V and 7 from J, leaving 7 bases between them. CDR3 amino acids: CASSLAAGTQYF. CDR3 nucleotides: TGTGCCAGCAGCTTGGCCGCGGGGACCCAGTACTTC.

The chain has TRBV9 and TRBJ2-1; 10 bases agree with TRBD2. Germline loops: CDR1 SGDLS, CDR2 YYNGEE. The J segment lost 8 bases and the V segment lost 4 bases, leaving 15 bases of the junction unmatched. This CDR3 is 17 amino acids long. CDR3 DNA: TGTGCCAGCAGCAGAGACCCACCCCTAGCGGGAGACGATGAGCAGTTCTTC. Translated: CASSRDPPLAGDDEQFF.

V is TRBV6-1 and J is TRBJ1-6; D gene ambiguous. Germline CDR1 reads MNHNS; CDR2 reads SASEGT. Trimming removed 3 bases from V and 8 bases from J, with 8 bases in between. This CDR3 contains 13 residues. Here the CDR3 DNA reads TGTGCCAGCAGTGAGCACTCTGATTCACCCCTCCACTTT. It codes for CASSEHSDSPLHF.

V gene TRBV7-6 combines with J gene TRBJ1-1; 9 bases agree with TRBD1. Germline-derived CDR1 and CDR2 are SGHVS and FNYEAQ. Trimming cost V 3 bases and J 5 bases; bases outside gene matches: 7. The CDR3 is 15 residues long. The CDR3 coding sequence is TGTGCCAGCAGCTTGGGACAGGGTTGGGGGACTGAAGCTTTCTTT. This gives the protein CASSLGQGWGTEAFF.

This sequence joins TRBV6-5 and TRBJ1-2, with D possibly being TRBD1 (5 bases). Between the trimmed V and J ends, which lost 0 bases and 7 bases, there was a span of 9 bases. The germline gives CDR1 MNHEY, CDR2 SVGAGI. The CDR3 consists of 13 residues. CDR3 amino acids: CASSYSRGSGYTF. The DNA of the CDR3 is TGTGCCAGCAGTTACTCAAGGGGCTCTGGCTACACCTTC.

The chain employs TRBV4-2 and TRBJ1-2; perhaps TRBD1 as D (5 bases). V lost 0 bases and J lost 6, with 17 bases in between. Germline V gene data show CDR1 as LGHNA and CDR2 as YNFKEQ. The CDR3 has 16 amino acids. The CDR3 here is CASSQDRRGMWNGYTF. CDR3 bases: TGTGCCAGCAGCCAAGATAGGAGGGGAATGTGGAATGGCTACACCTTC.